Detailed here is one T cell receptor beta chain. The data belong to a study of blood T cells in healthy people across ages. V lost 7 bases and J lost 7, with 14 bases in between. The CDR3 is 13 amino acids. Germline values: CDR1 DFQATT, CDR2 SNEGSKA (reference sequence). Primed by a sample-barcoded 5' primer and a J-beta primer mix, a second PCR proceeded for 7 to 11 cycles. One entry per CDR3 protein results from TCRdb running MiXCR on the 5' RACE reads. The sample includes about 800,000 distinct CDR3 sequences, about 25% seen only once; the top ten take more than 3%. Per individual sample, total RNA of at least 5.5 micrograms was extracted. A further study also used this sample, focusing on T cells of mothers and their children. Turning to that study: No persistent microchimeric T cell clones were detected.

Sequencing input: blood. This rearrangement joins TRBV20-1 to TRBJ1-6, with a weak D call TRBD1 (6 bases). This clonotype originated in a boy younger than 18 in good health. The CDR3 loop reads CSVRRDTNSPLHF. The DNA of the CDR3 is TGCAGTGTTCGCAGGGACACCAATTCACCCCTCCACTTT.